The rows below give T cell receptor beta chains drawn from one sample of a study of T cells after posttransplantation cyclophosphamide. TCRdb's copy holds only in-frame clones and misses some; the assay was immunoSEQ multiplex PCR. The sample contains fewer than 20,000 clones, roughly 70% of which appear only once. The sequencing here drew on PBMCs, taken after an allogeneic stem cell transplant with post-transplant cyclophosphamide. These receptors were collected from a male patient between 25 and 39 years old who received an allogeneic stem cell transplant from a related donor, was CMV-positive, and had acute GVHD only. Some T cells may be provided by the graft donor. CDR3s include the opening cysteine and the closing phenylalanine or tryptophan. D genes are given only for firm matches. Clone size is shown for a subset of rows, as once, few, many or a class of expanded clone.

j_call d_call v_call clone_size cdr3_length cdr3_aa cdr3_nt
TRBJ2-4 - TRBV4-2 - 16 CASSQEQAVTKNIQYF TGTGCCAGCAGCCAAGAACAAGCGGTTACCAAAAACATTCAGTACTTC
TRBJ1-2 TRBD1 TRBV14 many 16 CASSWPGQDDGGGYTF TGTGCCAGCAGCTGGCCGGGACAGGATGATGGTGGTGGCTACACCTTC
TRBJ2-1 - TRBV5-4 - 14 CASSQENAPAEQFF TGTGCCAGCAGCCAGGAAAACGCCCCCGCTGAGCAGTTCTTC
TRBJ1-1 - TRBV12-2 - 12 CASRGPGTQAFF TGTGCAAGTCGGGGACCCGGGACACAAGCTTTCTTT
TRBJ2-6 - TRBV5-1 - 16 CASSPTGVSGANVLTF TGCGCCAGCAGCCCAACGGGGGTCTCTGGGGCCAACGTCCTGACTTTC
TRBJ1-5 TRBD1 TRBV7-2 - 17 CASSLLGGADRVQPQHF TGTGCCAGCAGCTTATTGGGCGGGGCGGACAGGGTCCAGCCCCAGCATTTT
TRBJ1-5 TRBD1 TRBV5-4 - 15 CASSSGTVPNQPQHF TGTGCCAGCAGCTCGGGGACAGTCCCTAATCAGCCCCAGCATTTT
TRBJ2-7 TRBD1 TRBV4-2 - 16 CASSQDRTGVFYEQYF TGTGCCAGCAGCCAAGACAGGACAGGGGTTTTCTACGAGCAGTACTTC
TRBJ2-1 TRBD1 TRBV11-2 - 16 CASSIWTGGNSYEQFF TGTGCCAGCAGCATTTGGACAGGGGGGAATTCTTATGAGCAGTTCTTC
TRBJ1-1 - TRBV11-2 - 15 CASSPKHLMNTEAFF TGTGCCAGCAGCCCCAAACACCTCATGAACACTGAAGCTTTCTTT
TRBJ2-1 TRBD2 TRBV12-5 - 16 CASGWALAGGRGEQFF TGTGCTAGTGGTTGGGCCTTAGCGGGGGGGCGGGGTGAGCAGTTCTTC
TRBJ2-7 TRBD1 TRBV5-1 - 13 CASSVTGYYEQYF TGCGCCAGCAGCGTGACAGGGTACTACGAGCAGTACTTC
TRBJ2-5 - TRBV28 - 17 CASSRTHYRTFQETQYF TGTGCCAGCAGCCGAACCCACTATCGCACCTTCCAAGAGACCCAGTACTTC
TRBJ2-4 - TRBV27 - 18 CASSLFKGGDTPKNIQYF TGTGCCAGCAGTTTATTCAAGGGTGGGGACACCCCCAAAAACATTCAGTACTTC
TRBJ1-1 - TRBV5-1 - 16 CASSLEGAGRNTEAFF TGCGCCAGCAGCTTGGAAGGAGCAGGGCGGAACACTGAAGCTTTCTTT
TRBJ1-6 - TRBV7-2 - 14 CASSLDGYNSPLHF TGTGCCAGCAGCTTAGACGGGTATAATTCACCCCTCCACTTT
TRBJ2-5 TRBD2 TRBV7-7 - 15 CASSPRLAGVLSQYF TGTGCCAGCAGCCCGAGACTAGCTGGGGTCTTGTCCCAGTACTTC
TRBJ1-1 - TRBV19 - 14 CASSMGAAGARAFF TGTGCCAGTAGTATGGGGGCGGCGGGGGCGCGAGCTTTCTTT
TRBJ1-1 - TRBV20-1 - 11 CSARLFPEAFF TGCAGTGCCAGATTATTTCCCGAAGCTTTCTTT
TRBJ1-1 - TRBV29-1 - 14 CSVGGGNMNTEAFF TGCAGCGTTGGGGGGGGGAACATGAACACTGAAGCTTTCTTT
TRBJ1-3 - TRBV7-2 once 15 CASSPRPSSGNTIYF TGTGCCAGCAGCCCCCGTCCGTCGTCTGGAAACACCATATATTTT
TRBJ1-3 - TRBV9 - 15 CASSVAQGSGNTIYF TGTGCCAGCAGCGTAGCGCAGGGGAGCGGAAACACCATATATTTT
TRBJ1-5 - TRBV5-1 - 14 CASSFGGLGQPQHF TGCGCCAGCAGCTTTGGGGGCTTGGGTCAGCCCCAGCATTTT
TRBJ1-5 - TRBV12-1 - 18 CASSFGHSREGGNQPQHF TGTGCCAGCAGCTTTGGGCACTCTCGGGAGGGTGGCAATCAGCCCCAGCATTTT
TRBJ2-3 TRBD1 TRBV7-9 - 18 CASSWPGQGAVRTDTQYF TGTGCCAGCAGCTGGCCGGGACAGGGGGCGGTACGCACAGATACGCAGTATTTT
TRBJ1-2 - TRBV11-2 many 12 CASSPDKWGYTF TGTGCCAGCAGCCCAGATAAGTGGGGCTACACCTTC
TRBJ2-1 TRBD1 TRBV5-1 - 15 CASSPDRAPYNEQFF TGCGCCAGCAGCCCTGACAGGGCCCCCTACAATGAGCAGTTCTTC
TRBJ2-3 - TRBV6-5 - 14 CASSYSGGRDTQYF TGTGCCAGCAGTTACTCCGGGGGTCGAGATACGCAGTATTTT
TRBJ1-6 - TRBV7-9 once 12 CASSLYGQGLHF TGTGCCAGCAGCTTATATGGGCAGGGCCTCCACTTT
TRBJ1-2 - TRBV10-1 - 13 CASSESGGYGYTF TGCGCCAGCAGTGAGTCGGGGGGCTATGGCTACACCTTC
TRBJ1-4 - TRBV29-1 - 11 CSVRENEKLFF TGCAGCGTTCGAGAGAATGAAAAACTGTTTTTT
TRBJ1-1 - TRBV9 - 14 CASSVERGDTEAFF TGTGCCAGCAGCGTAGAGCGGGGGGACACTGAAGCTTTCTTT
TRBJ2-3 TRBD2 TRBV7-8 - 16 CASSLDAGGLYTTQYF TGTGCCAGCAGCTTAGATGCGGGGGGGCTCTATACTACGCAGTATTTT
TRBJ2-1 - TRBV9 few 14 CASSVAAGANEQFF TGTGCCAGCAGCGTAGCTGCGGGGGCGAATGAGCAGTTCTTC
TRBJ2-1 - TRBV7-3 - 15 CASAMQGRGFNEQFF TGTGCCAGCGCGATGCAGGGCAGGGGATTCAATGAGCAGTTCTTC
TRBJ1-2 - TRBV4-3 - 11 CASSQDNGYTF TGCGCCAGCAGCCAAGACAATGGCTACACCTTC
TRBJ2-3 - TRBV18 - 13 CASSASATDTQYF TGTGCCAGCTCAGCCAGTGCCACAGATACGCAGTATTTT
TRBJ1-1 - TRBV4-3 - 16 CASSQDSGGWRTEAFF TGCGCCAGCAGCCAAGATTCGGGAGGCTGGCGTACTGAAGCTTTCTTT
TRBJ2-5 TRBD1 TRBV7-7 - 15 CASSSGRTGRETQYF TGTGCCAGCAGCTCGGGACGGACAGGGAGGGAGACCCAGTACTTC
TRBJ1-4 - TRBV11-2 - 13 CASSLEANEKLFF TGTGCCAGCAGCTTAGAAGCGAATGAAAAACTGTTTTTT
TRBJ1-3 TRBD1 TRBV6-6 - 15 CASSYRTGTGNTIYF TGTGCCAGCAGTTACCGGACAGGGACTGGAAACACCATATATTTT